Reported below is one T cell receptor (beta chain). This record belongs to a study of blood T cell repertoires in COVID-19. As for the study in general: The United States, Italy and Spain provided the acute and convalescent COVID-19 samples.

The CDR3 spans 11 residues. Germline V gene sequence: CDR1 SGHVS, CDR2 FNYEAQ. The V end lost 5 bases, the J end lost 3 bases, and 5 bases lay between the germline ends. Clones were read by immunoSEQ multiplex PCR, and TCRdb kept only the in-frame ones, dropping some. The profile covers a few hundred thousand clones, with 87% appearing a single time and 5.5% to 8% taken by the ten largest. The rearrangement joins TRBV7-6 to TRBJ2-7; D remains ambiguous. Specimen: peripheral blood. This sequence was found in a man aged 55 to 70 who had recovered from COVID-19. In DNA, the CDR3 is TGTGCCAGCAGCCCCCTCTACGAGCAGTACTTC. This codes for CASSPLYEQYF.